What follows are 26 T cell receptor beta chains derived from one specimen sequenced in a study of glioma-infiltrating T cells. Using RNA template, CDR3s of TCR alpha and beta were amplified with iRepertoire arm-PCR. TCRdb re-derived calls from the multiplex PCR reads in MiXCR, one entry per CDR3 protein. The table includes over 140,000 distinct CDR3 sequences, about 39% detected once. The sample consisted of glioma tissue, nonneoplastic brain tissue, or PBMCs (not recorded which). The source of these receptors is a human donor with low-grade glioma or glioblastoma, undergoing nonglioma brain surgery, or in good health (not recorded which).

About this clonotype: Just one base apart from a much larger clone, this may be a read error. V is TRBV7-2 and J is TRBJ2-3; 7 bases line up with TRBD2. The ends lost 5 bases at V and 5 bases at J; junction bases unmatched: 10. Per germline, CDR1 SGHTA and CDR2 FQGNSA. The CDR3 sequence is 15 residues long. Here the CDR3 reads CASSPGLTGGDTQYF. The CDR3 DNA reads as TGTGCCAGCAGCCCTGGACTAACGGGAGGAGATACGCAGTATTTT.

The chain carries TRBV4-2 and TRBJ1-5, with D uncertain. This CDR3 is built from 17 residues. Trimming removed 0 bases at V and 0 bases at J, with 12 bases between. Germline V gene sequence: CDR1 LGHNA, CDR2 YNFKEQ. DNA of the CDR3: TGTGCCAGCAGCCAAGATGGCCTCTCTAATAGCAATCAGCCCCAGCATTTT. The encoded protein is CASSQDGLSNSNQPQHF.

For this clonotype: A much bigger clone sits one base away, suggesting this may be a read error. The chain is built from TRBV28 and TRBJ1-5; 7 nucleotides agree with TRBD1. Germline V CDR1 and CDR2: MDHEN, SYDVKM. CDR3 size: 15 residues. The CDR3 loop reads CASSLTGKTDHPQHF. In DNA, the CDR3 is TGTGCCAGCAGTCTGACAGGGAAAACGGATCACCCCCAGCATTTT.

CDR3 in amino acids: CASSLDRWTYNSPLHF. The CDR3 coding sequence is TGCGCCAGCAGCTTGGACAGATGGACCTATAATTCACCCCTCCACTTT. The rearrangement links TRBV5-1 to TRBJ1-6; D gene unclear. The CDR3 loop spans 16 amino acids. From germline, CDR1 is SGHRS and CDR2 YFSETQ. The V gene lost 0 bases and the J gene lost 2 bases, with 9 bases spanning the gap.

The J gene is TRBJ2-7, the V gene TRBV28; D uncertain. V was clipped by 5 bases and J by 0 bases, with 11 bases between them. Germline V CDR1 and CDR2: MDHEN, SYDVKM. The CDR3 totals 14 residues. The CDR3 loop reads CASSTSRSSYEQYF. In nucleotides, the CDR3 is TGTGCCAGCAGTACCTCTCGGTCCTCCTACGAGCAGTACTTC.

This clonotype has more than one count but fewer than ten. The CDR3 spells CASSQDASRNQPQHF. For the CDR3, the DNA is TGTGCCAGCAGCCAAGATGCGTCCCGGAATCAGCCCCAGCATTTT. The chain joins TRBV4-2 to TRBJ1-5; D is undetermined. V was pared by 0 bases and J by 4 bases, with 10 bases between. The CDR3 is 15 amino acids. CDR1 is LGHNA and CDR2 is YNFKEQ in the germline V gene.

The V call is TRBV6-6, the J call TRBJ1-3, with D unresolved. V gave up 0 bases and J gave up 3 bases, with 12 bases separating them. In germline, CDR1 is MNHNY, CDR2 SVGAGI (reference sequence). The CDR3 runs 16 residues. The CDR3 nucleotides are TGTGCCAGCAGTTACTCGGGCGATACCTTTGGAAACACCATATATTTT. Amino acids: CASSYSGDTFGNTIYF.

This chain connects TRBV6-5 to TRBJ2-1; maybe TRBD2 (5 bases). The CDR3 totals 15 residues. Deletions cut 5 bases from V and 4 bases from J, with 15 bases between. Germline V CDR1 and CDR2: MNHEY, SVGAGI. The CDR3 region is CASSVDLRGYNEQFF. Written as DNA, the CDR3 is TGTGCCAGCAGTGTCGACCTCCGGGGATACAATGAGCAGTTCTTC.

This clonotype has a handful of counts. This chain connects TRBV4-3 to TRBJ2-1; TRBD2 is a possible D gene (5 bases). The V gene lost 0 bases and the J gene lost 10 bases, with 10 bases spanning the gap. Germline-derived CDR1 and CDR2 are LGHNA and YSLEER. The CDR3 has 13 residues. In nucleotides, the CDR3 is TGCGCCAGCAGCCAAGATCCCCGCGGGGAGCAGTTCTTC. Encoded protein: CASSQDPRGEQFF.

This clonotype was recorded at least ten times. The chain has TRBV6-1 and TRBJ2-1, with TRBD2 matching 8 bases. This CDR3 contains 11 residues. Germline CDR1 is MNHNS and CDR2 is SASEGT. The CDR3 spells CGTSRYNEQFF. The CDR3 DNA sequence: TGTGGGACTAGCAGGTACAATGAGCAGTTCTTC.

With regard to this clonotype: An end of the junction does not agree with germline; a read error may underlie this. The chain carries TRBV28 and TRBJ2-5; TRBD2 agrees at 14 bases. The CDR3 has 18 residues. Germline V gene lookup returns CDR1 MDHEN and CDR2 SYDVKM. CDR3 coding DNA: TGTGCCAGCACCGATCCTAGGACTAGCGGGAGGAGGGGAGAGACCAAGTACTTC. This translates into CASTDPRTSGRRGETKYF.

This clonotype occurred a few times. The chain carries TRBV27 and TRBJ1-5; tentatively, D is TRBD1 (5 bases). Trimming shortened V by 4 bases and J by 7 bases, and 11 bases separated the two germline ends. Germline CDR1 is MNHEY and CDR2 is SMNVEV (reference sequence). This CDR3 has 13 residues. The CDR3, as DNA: TGTGCCAGCAGTTGGGGGACCTTACAGCCCCAGCATTTT. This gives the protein CASSWGTLQPQHF.

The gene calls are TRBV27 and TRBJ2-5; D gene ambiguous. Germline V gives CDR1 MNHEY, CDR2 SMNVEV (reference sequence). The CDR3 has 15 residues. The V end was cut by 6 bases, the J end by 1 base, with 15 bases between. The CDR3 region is CASSLAAFPQETQYF. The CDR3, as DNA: TGTGCCAGCAGCTTAGCCGCGTTCCCCCAAGAGACCCAGTACTTC.

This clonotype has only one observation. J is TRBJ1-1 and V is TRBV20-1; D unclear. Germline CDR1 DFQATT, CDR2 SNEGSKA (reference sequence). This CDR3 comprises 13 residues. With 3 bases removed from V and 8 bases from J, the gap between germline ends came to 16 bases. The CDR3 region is CSASLIPGEEAFF. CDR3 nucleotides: TGCAGTGCTAGTTTAATCCCCGGAGAGGAAGCTTTCTTT.

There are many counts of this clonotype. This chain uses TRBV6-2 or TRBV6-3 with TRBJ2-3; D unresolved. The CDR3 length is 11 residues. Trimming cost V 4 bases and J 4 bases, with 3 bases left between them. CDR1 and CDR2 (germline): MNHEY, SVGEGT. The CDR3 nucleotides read TGTGCCAGCAGTTTTGCAGATACGCAGTATTTT. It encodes CASSFADTQYF.

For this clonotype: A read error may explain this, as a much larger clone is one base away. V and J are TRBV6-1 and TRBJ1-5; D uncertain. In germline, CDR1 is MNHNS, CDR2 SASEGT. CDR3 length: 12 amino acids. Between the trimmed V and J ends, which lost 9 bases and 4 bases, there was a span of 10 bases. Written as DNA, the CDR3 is TGTGCCAGAAAAGGGTATAATCAGCCCCAGCATTTT. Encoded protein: CARKGYNQPQHF.

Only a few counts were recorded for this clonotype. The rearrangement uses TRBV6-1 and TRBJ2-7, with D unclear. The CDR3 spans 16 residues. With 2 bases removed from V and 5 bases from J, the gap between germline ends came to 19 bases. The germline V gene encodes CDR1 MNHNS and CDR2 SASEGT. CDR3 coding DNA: TGTGCCAGCAGTGAATCCCCAGGTTACTCGAGCCACGAGCAGTACTTC. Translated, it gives CASSESPGYSSHEQYF.

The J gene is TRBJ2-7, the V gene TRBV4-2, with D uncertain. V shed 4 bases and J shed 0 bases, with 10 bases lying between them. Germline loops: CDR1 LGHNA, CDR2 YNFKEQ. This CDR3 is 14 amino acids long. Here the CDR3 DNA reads TGTGCCAGCAGCCCTTCCACGGCCTCCTACGAGCAGTACTTC. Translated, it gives CASSPSTASYEQYF.

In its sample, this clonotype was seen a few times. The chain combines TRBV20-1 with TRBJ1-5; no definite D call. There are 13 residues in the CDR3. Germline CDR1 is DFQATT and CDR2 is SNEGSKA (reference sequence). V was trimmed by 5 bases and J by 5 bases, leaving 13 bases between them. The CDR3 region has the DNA TGCAGTGCTCGGAGAGAGAATTATCAGCCCCAGCATTTT. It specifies CSARRENYQPQHF.

The CDR3 reads CASRESMTLMTGGQYF. The CDR3 DNA sequence: TGTGCCAGCAGAGAATCAATGACACTTATGACGGGTGGTCAGTACTTC. The V and J genes are TRBV6-1 and TRBJ2-5; D is unresolved. CDR1 and CDR2 (germline): MNHNS, SASEGT. The CDR3 extends over 16 amino acids. V lost 6 bases and J 11 bases, leaving 28 bases between the germline ends.

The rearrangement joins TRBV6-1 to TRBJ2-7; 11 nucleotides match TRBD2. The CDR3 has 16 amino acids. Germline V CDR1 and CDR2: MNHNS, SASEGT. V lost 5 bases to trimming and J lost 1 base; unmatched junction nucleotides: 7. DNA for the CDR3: TGTGCCAGCAGTTTCACAACTAGCGGGAGTTCCTACGAGCAGTACTTC. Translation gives CASSFTTSGSSYEQYF.

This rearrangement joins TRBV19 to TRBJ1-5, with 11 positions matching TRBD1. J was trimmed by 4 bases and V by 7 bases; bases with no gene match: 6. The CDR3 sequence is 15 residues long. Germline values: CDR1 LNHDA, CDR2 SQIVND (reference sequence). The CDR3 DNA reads TGTGCCAGTATAGGGACAGGGGGAAGAAATCAGCCCCAGCATTTT. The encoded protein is CASIGTGGRNQPQHF.

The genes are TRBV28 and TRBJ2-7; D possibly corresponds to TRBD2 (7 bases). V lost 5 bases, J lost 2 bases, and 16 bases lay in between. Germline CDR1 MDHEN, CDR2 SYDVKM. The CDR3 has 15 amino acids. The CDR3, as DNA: TGTGCCAGCAGTCCAGCGGAGGGGGGGACCTACGAGCAGTACTTC. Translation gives CASSPAEGGTYEQYF.

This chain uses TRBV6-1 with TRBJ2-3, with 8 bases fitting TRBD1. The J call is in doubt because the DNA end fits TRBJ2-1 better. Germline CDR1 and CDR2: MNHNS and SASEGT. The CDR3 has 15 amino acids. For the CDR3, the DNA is TGTGCCAGCAGTGAACGACAGGGGAGGATCAACGAGCAGTTCTTC. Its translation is CASSERQGRINEQFF.

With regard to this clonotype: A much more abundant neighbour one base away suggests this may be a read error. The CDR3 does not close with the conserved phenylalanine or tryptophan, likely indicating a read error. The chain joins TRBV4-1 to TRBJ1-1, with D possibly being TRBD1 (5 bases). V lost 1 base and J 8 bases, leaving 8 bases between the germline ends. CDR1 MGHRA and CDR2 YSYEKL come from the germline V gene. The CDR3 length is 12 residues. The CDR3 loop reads CASSQVGGEAFL. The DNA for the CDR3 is TGCGCCAGCAGCCAAGTTGGGGGGGAAGCTTTCCTT.

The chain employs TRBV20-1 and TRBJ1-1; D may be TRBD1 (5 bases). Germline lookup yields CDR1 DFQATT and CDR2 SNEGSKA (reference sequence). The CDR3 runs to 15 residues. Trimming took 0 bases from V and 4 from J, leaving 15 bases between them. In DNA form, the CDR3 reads TGCAGTGCTAGAGATGTAGGGATTGGGGGCACTGAAGCTTTCTTT. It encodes CSARDVGIGGTEAFF.